Listed below are T cell receptor beta chains from one sample, sequenced in a study of early T cells in non-severe SARS-CoV-2 infection. One entry per CDR3 protein results from TCRdb running MiXCR on the 5' RACE reads. The data show about 97,000 distinct CDR3 sequences, about an eighth seen once. Material: whole blood. The receptors were sampled from an adult who was a healthcare worker with PCR-confirmed SARS-CoV-2 infection or an uninfected control (not recorded which). The CDR3 runs from the conserved cysteine through the conserved F or W. Size is stated for part of the rows, as once, few or many counts, or as a class when the clone is expanded.

j_call v_call clone_size cdr3_aa
TRBJ2-3 TRBV5-1 few CASSLAAGKDTQYF
TRBJ2-1 TRBV15 NA CATSRSYNEQFF
TRBJ2-2 TRBV5-1 many CASSLIASGRTGELFF
TRBJ2-7 TRBV7-9 few CASSFEARGSYEQYF
TRBJ1-2 TRBV27 NA CASVSCFAYTF
TRBJ2-7 TRBV12-3/TRBV12-4 many CASSQSYEQYF
TRBJ2-7 TRBV20-1 NA CSATTLQGATNEQYF
TRBJ2-1 TRBV5-4 few CASSQLAGGYNEQFF
TRBJ1-4 TRBV7-9 NA CASSSPQEKLFF
TRBJ2-1 TRBV7-6 few CASSLGLADEQFF
TRBJ1-5 TRBV27 NA CASWDSGQPQHF
TRBJ2-7 TRBV4-1 NA CAYREQYF
TRBJ2-7 TRBV7-9 few CASSLASQSSYEQYF
TRBJ1-1 TRBV28 NA CASSFRMNTEAFF
TRBJ2-7 TRBV20-1 many CSASFSLLAGVHEQYF
TRBJ2-7 TRBV20-1 many CSLNSGKGVYEQYF
TRBJ2-1 TRBV20-1 few CSARDISGPTSYNEQFF
TRBJ2-3 TRBV7-2 many CASSPRTSGIMQYF
TRBJ2-4 TRBV21-1 once CASALAKNIQYF
TRBJ2-6 TRBV19 many CASSMVQGLAAGANVLTF
TRBJ2-1 TRBV7-9 many CASSSSQRSYNEQFF
TRBJ1-1 TRBV10-1 NA CASGESRTTYTEAFF
TRBJ2-1 TRBV7-2 many CASSLVRDRARINEQFF
TRBJ1-2 TRBV18 NA CASSPPGPNYGYTF
TRBJ2-2 TRBV28 many CASSLDRALAGGRTKLNTGELFF
TRBJ1-1 TRBV28 NA CASSGGPTEAFF
TRBJ1-1 TRBV7-9 many CASSLGQGTTEAFF